The next 11 T cell receptor beta chains were all read from a single sample in a study of cytomegalovirus exposure and HLA in healthy donors. The protocol was immunoSEQ multiplex PCR, while the TCRdb copy is restricted to in-frame clones and leaves out a portion. The repertoire holds some 140,000 clones, with 85% to 90% as singletons. Input material: PBMCs. The receptors here all came from a man between 18 and 35 years old in good health and CMV-seronegative.

This clone appeared a single time. The CDR3 reads CASSPGTTRSSPLHF. CDR3 nucleotides: TGTGCCAGCTCACCGGGGACTACCAGATCTTCACCCCTCCACTTT. The chain recombines TRBV18 with TRBJ1-6; a possible D gene is TRBD1 (5 bases). From germline, CDR1 is KGHSH and CDR2 LQKENI. Trimming cost V 3 bases and J 9 bases, with 15 bases left between them. The CDR3 has 15 residues.

This clone was detected only once. The J gene is TRBJ1-6, the V gene TRBV28, with D possibly TRBD1 on 6 matching bases. Deletions cut 5 bases from V and 7 bases from J, with 12 bases between. Germline V gene sequence: CDR1 MDHEN, CDR2 SYDVKM. The CDR3 is 14 amino acids. CDR3 nucleotides: TGTGCCAGCAGTCCCGGACAGACGAATTCACCCCTCCACTTT. It is translated as CASSPGQTNSPLHF.

The J gene is TRBJ2-1, the V gene TRBV12-5; 8 bases align to TRBD2. The CDR3 contains 16 residues. V was pared by 1 base and J by 5 bases, with 7 bases of the junction left unmatched. Germline CDR1 reads LGHNT; CDR2 reads FRNRAP. In DNA, the CDR3 is TGTGCTAGTGGTTTGGGACCGGGACTAGATAACAATGAGCAGTTCTTC. Translating it yields CASGLGPGLDNNEQFF. The variable domain in full, completed from reference TRBV12-5 and TRBJ2-1, reads DARVTQTPRHKVTEMGQEVTMRCQPILGHNTVFWYRQTMMQGLELLAYFRNRAPLDDSGMPKDRFSAEMPDATLATLKIQPSEPRDSAVYFCASGLGPGLDNNEQFFGPGTRLTVL.

Only a few counts were recorded for this clone. This chain connects TRBV9 to TRBJ1-4, with 7 bases identical to TRBD1. The germline V gene has CDR1 SGDLS and CDR2 YYNGEE. The CDR3 sequence is 15 residues long. V shed 4 bases and J 7 bases; nucleotides not matched to a gene: 10. The CDR3 nucleotides read TGTGCCAGCAGCCCCTTAGACAGGGCTGGTGAAAAACTGTTTTTT. It is translated as CASSPLDRAGEKLFF.

The chain recombines TRBV5-4 with TRBJ2-7; D ambiguous. In germline, CDR1 is SGHNT, CDR2 YYREEE (reference sequence). V was shortened by 0 bases and J by 3 bases, with 16 bases between the two germline ends. The CDR3 consists of 16 residues. The CDR3 bases are TGTGCCAGCAGCTTGGACGGGTTCAAGGCCCGCTACGAGCAGTACTTC. Protein product: CASSLDGFKARYEQYF. Full variable domain (remainder filled in from reference TRBV5-4 and TRBJ2-7): ETGVTQSPTHLIKTRGQQVTLRCSSQSGHNTVSWYQQALGQGPQFIFQYYREEENGRGNFPPRFSGLQFPNYSSELNVNALELDDSALYLCASSLDGFKARYEQYFGPGTRLTVT.

The chain couples TRBV5-4 to TRBJ2-7; D possibly corresponds to TRBD2 (5 bases). CDR3 length: 13 amino acids. Trimming stripped 4 bases from V and 0 bases from J, with 8 bases between. CDR1 and CDR2 from the germline V gene are SGHNT and YYREEE (reference sequence). The CDR3 region is CASSGTSSYEQYF. CDR3 in DNA: TGTGCCAGCAGCGGTACTAGCTCCTACGAGCAGTACTTC.

The V gene is TRBV27, the J gene TRBJ2-1, with 8 nucleotides matching TRBD2. Germline trimming cut 7 bases from V and 6 bases from J; bases unmatched to any gene: 8. This CDR3 region has 14 residues. Germline V lookup: CDR1 MNHEY, CDR2 SMNVEV (reference sequence). CDR3 bases: TGTGCCAGCACCCCGCGGGAGGAGGGCAATGAGCAGTTCTTC. This gives the protein CASTPREEGNEQFF.

The chain is built from TRBV15 and TRBJ2-1; 15 positions match TRBD2. This CDR3 has 15 residues. CDR1 is LNHNV, CDR2 YYDKDF, per germline (reference sequence). Trimming at V came to 5 bases and at J to 10 bases, leaving 6 bases not matched to a gene. CDR3: CATSRTSGRAREQFF. The CDR3 DNA is TGTGCCACCAGCCGGACTAGCGGGAGGGCCCGGGAGCAGTTCTTC.

The rearrangement links TRBV18 to TRBJ1-2, with 8 bases that match TRBD1. Germline CDR1 and CDR2: KGHSH and LQKENI. The length of the CDR3 is 13 residues. J was trimmed by 8 bases and V by 3 bases; bases with no gene match: 5. The CDR3 DNA reads as TGTGCCAGCTCACCTGGACAGGGTTTCGGCTACACCTTC. This encodes CASSPGQGFGYTF.

The genes are TRBV2 and TRBJ2-2, with 10 bases that match TRBD1. V gave up 6 bases and J gave up 6 bases; unmatched junction bases: 4. The CDR3 extends over 14 amino acids. From germline, CDR1 is SNHLY and CDR2 FYNNEI. The CDR3 DNA sequence: TGTGCCAGCAGCGGACAGGGGGTAGCCGGGGAGCTGTTTTTT. Protein product: CASSGQGVAGELFF.

This chain connects TRBV19 to TRBJ1-1, with D uncertain. Germline CDR1 and CDR2: LNHDA and SQIVND (reference sequence). The CDR3 is 15 amino acids. V lost 0 bases to trimming and J lost 4 bases, with 12 bases between them. The CDR3 coding sequence is TGTGCCAGTAGTATAGAGGGAGGGCCATCCACTGAAGCTTTCTTT. Its protein is CASSIEGGPSTEAFF.